Presented here are 9 T cell receptor beta chains from one specimen sequenced in a study of T-cell memory formation after mild COVID-19. MiXCR, run by TCRdb on the 5' RACE reads, gives a single entry per CDR3 protein. The table lists approximately 390,000 distinct CDR3 sequences, approximately 15% of them singletons. The sequenced sample consisted of PBMCs or a T cell subset sorted from them (not recorded which). The receptors derive from a man aged 18 to 29 who had mild COVID-19 (a few samples of this study predate the infection). Cell type and time point are not known.

This clonotype showed up just a few times. This chain joins TRBV7-9 and TRBJ2-7; TRBD1 aligns across 8 bases. CDR1 is SEHNR and CDR2 is FQNEAQ in the germline V gene (reference sequence). V lost 5 bases to trimming and J lost 3 bases; unmatched junction nucleotides: 6. The CDR3 runs 14 residues. The CDR3 spells CASSTGTGVYEQYF. DNA of the CDR3: TGTGCCAGCAGCACCGGGACAGGAGTCTACGAGCAGTACTTC.

This clonotype was picked up a small number of times. The chain is built from TRBV9 and TRBJ2-7, with no clear D. CDR1 is SGDLS, CDR2 YYNGEE, per germline. V was cut by 0 bases and J by 5 bases, with 6 bases left in between. The CDR3 has 12 amino acids. DNA for the CDR3: TGTGCCAGCAGCGTAGGAACCCACGAGCAGTACGTC. Its protein is CASSVGTHEQYV.

This clonotype has only a few counts. The chain uses TRBV3-1 and TRBJ2-2; D is undetermined. Germline lookup yields CDR1 LGHDT and CDR2 YNNKEL (reference sequence). V lost 4 bases and J 0 bases, leaving 6 bases between the germline ends. This CDR3 has 14 amino acids. The CDR3 bases are TGTGCCAGCAGCCCCCCGCCGAACACCGGGGAGCTGTTTTTT. It yields the protein CASSPPPNTGELFF. The full variable domain, in which reference TRBV3-1 and TRBJ2-2 provide the parts outside the CDR3, is DTAVSQTPKYLVTQMGNDKSIKCEQNLGHDTMYWYKQDSKKFLKIMFSYNNKELIINETVPNRFSPKSPDKAHLNLHINSLELGDSAVYFCASSPPPNTGELFFGEGSRLTVL.

This clonotype showed up many times. This chain uses TRBV18 with TRBJ1-1, with D perhaps TRBD1 (5 bases). Trimming stripped 8 bases from V and 3 bases from J, with 13 bases between. Germline V gene data show CDR1 as KGHSH and CDR2 as LQKENI. The CDR3 is 13 amino acids. Here the CDR3 DNA reads TGTGCCAGCAGCCCCCCGGGGGACACTGAAGCTTTCTTT. The encoded protein is CASSPPGDTEAFF.

This rearrangement joins TRBV6-2 or TRBV6-3 to TRBJ1-1, with 10 bases matching TRBD1. The J segment lost 7 bases and the V segment lost 4 bases, leaving 6 bases of the junction unmatched. CDR1 is MNHEY and CDR2 is SVGEGT in the germline V gene. CDR3 length: 14 amino acids. CDR3 sequence: CASSWDRGTNEAFF. CDR3 in DNA: TGTGCCAGCAGTTGGGACAGGGGAACAAATGAAGCTTTCTTT.

There are many counts of this clonotype. This sequence joins TRBV6-2 or TRBV6-3 and TRBJ2-6; D may be TRBD1 or TRBD2 (5 bases each). V lost 4 bases and J 4 bases, leaving 11 bases between the germline ends. The CDR3 runs 15 residues. Germline V CDR1 and CDR2: MNHEY, SVGEGT. DNA for the CDR3: TGTGCCAGCAGTTTCCGGGGCTCAGGGGCCAACGTCCTGACTTTC. It codes for CASSFRGSGANVLTF.

In its sample, this clonotype was seen a few times. The rearrangement joins TRBV4-3 to TRBJ2-3; D gene uncertain. The CDR3 length is 16 residues. Between the trimmed V and J ends, which lost 0 bases and 2 bases, there was a span of 12 bases. Germline CDR1 is LGHNA and CDR2 is YSLEER. CDR3 DNA: TGCGCCAGCAGCCAAGATCGGTTTAAAACCACAGATACGCAGTATTTT. It translates to CASSQDRFKTTDTQYF.

This clonotype was seen only a few times. The chain couples TRBV28 to TRBJ1-1, with D uncertain. Trimming cost V 8 bases and J 8 bases, with 15 bases left between them. The CDR3 contains 12 residues. Germline CDR1 and CDR2: MDHEN and SYDVKM. CDR3 DNA sequence: TGTGCCAGCCGATTCCACCGAATGGAAGCTTTCTTT. This translates into CASRFHRMEAFF.

This clonotype was found a few times. The CDR3 region is CSAHSPLENIQYF. In DNA, the CDR3 is TGCAGTGCCCACAGCCCACTGGAAAACATTCAGTACTTC. The genes are TRBV20-1 and TRBJ2-4; D is ambiguous. From germline, CDR1 is DFQATT and CDR2 SNEGSKA (reference sequence). V lost 6 bases and J lost 5, with 14 bases in between. The CDR3 length is 13 residues.